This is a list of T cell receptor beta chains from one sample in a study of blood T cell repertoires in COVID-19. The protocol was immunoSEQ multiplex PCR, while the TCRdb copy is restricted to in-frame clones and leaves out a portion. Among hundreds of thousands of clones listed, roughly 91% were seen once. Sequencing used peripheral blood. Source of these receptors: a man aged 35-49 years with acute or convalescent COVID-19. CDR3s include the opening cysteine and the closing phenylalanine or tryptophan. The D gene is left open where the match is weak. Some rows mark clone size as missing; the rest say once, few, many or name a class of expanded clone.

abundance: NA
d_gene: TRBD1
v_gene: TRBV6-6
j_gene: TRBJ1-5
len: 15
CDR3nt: TGTGCCAGCAGGGTCGACAGGGGCTCCAATCAGCCCCAGCATTTT
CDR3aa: CASRVDRGSNQPQHF

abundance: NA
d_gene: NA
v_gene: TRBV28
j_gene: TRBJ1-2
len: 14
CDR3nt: TGTGCCAGCAGTTTGGTACAGGGAGGGAGCGGCTACACCTTC
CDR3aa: CASSLVQGGSGYTF

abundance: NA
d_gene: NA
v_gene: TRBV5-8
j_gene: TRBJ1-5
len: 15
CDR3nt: TGTGCCAGCAGCCGTACCGGGACACGGAATCAGCCCCAGCATTTT
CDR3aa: CASSRTGTRNQPQHF

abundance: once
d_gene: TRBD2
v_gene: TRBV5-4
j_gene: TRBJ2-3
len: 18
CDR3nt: TGTGCCAGCAGCTTGGGCTCTCTAGGGCGGGGGAGGGGAGATACGCAGTATTTT
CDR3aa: CASSLGSLGRGRGDTQYF

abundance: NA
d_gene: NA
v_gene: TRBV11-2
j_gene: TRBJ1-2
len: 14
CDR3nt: TGTGCCAGCAGCTTAGTGGCGGCAGGGAATGGCTACACCTTC
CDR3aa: CASSLVAAGNGYTF

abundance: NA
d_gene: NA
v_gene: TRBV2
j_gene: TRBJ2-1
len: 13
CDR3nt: TGTGCCAGCAGTAGAGGGAATAACAATGAGCAGTTCTTC
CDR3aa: CASSRGNNNEQFF

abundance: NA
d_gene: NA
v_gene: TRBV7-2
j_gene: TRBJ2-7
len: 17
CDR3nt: TGTGCCAGCAGCTTAGGGGCACCAAGATCCCCTACCTACGAGCAGTACTTC
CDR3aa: CASSLGAPRSPTYEQYF

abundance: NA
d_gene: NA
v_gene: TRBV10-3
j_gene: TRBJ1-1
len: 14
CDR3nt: TGTGCCTCCAGGGAAGCAGGGCTGAACACTGAAGCTTTCTTT
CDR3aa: CASREAGLNTEAFF

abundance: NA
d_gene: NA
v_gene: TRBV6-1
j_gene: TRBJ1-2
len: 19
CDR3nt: TGTGCCAGCAGTGAGTTTCCCCCCCCGTACCAGATCGGAACTAATGGCTACACCTTC
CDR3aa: CASSEFPPPYQIGTNGYTF

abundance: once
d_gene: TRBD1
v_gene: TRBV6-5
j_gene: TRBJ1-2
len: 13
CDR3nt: TGTGCCAGCAGTCACCGGGACAGGGGTGGCTACACCTTC
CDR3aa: CASSHRDRGGYTF

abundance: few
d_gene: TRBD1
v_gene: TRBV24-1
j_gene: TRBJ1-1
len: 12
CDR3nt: TGTGCCACCAGTGATTTCAGGGGGGAAGCTTTCTTT
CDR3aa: CATSDFRGEAFF

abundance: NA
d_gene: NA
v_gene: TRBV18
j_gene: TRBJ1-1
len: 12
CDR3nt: TGTGCCAGCTCACCTTCGAGGACTGAAGCTTTCTTT
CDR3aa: CASSPSRTEAFF

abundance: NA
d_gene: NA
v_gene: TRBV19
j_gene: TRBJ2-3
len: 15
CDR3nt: TGTGCCAGTAGTATAACTGGACAGCGCACAGATACGCAGTATTTT
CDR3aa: CASSITGQRTDTQYF

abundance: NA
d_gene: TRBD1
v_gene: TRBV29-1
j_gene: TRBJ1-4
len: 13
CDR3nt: TGCAGCGTAGCCACAGGGGGCCCTGAAAAACTGTTTTTT
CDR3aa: CSVATGGPEKLFF

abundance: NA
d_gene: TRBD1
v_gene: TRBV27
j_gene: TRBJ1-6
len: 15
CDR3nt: TGTGCCAGCACTTTCTCGACAGGGATAAATTCACCCCTCCACTTT
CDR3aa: CASTFSTGINSPLHF

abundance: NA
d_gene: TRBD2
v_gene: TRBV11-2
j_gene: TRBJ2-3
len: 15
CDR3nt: TGTGCCAGCAGCTTTAGCGGGGGGGCAGGAGATACGCAGTATTTT
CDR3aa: CASSFSGGAGDTQYF

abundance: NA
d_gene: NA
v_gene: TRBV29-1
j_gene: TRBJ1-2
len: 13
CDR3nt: TGCAGCGCCCCTGTCCTGGGGCACTATGGCTACACCTTC
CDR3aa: CSAPVLGHYGYTF

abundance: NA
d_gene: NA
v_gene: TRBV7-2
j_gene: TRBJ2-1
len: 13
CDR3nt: TGTGCCAGCAGCTTAGGACGACAGAGAGAGCAGTTCTTC
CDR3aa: CASSLGRQREQFF

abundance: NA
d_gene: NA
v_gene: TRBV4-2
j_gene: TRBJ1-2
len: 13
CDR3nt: TGTGCCAGCACCAACAGGGTAGATATGGGCTACACCTTC
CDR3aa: CASTNRVDMGYTF

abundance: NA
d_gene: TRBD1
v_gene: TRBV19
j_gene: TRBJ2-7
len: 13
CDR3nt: TGTGCCAGTAGTATATCGACAGGGGGTAATAAGTACTTC
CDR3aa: CASSISTGGNKYF

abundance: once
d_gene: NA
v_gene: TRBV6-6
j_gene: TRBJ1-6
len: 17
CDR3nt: TGTGCCAGCAGTCGCGCAGGCGCTGACCAGGGAAATTCACCCCTCCACTTT
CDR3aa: CASSRAGADQGNSPLHF

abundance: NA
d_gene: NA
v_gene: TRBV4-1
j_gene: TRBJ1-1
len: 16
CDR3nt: TGCGCCAGCAGCCAAGATTGGGACGTGGGGGGTACTGAAGCTTTCTTT
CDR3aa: CASSQDWDVGGTEAFF

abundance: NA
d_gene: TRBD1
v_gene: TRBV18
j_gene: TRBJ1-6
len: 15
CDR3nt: TGTGCCAGCTCTTCGACAGGGGGGAATAATTCACCCCTCCACTTT
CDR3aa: CASSSTGGNNSPLHF

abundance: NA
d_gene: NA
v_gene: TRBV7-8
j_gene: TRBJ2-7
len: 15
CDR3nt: TGTGCCAGCAGCTATTACCTTGGTACGGGGTACGAGCAGTACTTC
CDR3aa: CASSYYLGTGYEQYF

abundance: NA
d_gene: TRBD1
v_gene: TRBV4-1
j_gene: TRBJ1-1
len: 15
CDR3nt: TGCGCCAGCAGCCCCGTGGGGACAGAGGGGACTGAAGCTTTCTTT
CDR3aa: CASSPVGTEGTEAFF

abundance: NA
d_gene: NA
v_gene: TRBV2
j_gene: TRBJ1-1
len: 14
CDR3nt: TGTGCCAGCAGTACCTTGAGTGCGAACACTGAAGCTTTCTTT
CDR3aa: CASSTLSANTEAFF

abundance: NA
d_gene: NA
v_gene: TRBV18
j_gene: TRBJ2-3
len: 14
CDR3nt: TGTGCCAGCTCACCACCGACTTCGCCCTCACAGCAGTATTTT
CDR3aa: CASSPPTSPSQQYF

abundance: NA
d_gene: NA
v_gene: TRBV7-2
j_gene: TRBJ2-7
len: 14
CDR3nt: TGTGCCAGCAGCTTATGGGCCGCGATTTACGAGCAGTACTTC
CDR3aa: CASSLWAAIYEQYF

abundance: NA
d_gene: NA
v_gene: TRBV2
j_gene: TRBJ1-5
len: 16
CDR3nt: TGTGCCAGCAGTCTAAGTGGGACAAATTTTTATCAGCCCCAGCATTTT
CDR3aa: CASSLSGTNFYQPQHF

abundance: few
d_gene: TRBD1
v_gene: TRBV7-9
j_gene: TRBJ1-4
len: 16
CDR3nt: TGTGCCAGCAGCTTAGTCTGGACAGGTTCTAATGAAAAACTGTTTTTT
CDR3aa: CASSLVWTGSNEKLFF

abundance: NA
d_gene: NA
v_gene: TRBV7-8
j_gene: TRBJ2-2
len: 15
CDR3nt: TGTGCCAGCAGCCCGAAGACTAGGAACACCGGGGAGCTGTTTTTT
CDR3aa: CASSPKTRNTGELFF

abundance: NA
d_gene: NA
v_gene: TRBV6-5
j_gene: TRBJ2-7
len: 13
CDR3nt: TGTGCCAGCAGTTACTTGGCAAACTACGAGCAGTACTTC
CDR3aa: CASSYLANYEQYF

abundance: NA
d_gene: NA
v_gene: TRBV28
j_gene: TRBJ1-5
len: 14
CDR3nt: TGTGCCAGCAGTTTCCCGGGTGGGAATCAGCCCCAGCATTTT
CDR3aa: CASSFPGGNQPQHF

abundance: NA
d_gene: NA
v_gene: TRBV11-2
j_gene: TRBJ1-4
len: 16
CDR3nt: TGTGCCAGCAGCTCTTCAGTGGGGGCCCAGAATGAAAAACTGTTTTTT
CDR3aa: CASSSSVGAQNEKLFF

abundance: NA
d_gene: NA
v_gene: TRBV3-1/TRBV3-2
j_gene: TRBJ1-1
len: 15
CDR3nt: TGTGCCAGCAGCATCAGGACAGTGAAGGACACTGAAGCTTTCTTT
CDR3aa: CASSIRTVKDTEAFF

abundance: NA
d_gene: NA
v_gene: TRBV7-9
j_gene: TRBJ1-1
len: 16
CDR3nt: TGTGCCAGCAGCTTCCTTCCGACAGCCATGAACACTGAAGCTTTCTTT
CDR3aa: CASSFLPTAMNTEAFF

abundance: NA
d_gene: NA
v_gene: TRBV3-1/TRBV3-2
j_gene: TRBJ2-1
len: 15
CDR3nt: TGTGCCAGCAGCCAAGTAGCATCCTCCTACAATGAGCAGTTCTTC
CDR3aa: CASSQVASSYNEQFF

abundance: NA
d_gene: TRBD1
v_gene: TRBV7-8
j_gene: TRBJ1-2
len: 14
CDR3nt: TGTGCCAGCAGCTCATCAGGGACAGCCTATGGCTACACCTTC
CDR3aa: CASSSSGTAYGYTF